This TCR beta chain was identified during a study of shared clonotypes between healthy human individuals. Naivety among CD8 cells was defined by CD45RO negativity and positive CCR7 selection, thereby excluding terminally differentiated effector memory CD45RA+ cells. Sequenced by immunoSEQ multiplex PCR; TCRdb stores in-frame clones only, minus some. The table lists around 600,000 clones, approximately 96% of them singletons. The sequence was obtained from a woman aged 25 to 39 in good health. The sample taken for sequencing was naive CD8+ T cells sorted from blood.

The CDR3 coding sequence is TGTGCCAGCAGCTTAGTCCCCGGGACAGGGAACACCATATATTTT. Protein sequence: CASSLVPGTGNTIYF. The J gene is TRBJ1-3, the V gene TRBV7-8, with 9 bases that match TRBD1. CDR1 SGHVS and CDR2 FQNEAQ come from the germline V gene. V dropped 1 base and J dropped 7; count of bases not matched to a gene: 5. This CDR3 has 15 amino acids.